The T cell receptor beta chain described here comes from a study of T cells after yellow fever vaccination. As for the study in general: SMART-Seq v4 Ultra Low Input prepared libraries from low-cell fractions. General study results and limits: A weaker secondary response peaked on day 5, the primary on day 15. CD4 and CD8 compartments shared a small share of clonotypes.

Regarding this clonotype: Its antigen is not identified.

Via MiXCR, TCRdb re-called the 5' RACE reads, giving one row per CDR3 protein. The sample lists 350,000 to 450,000 distinct CDR3 sequences, about 17% occurring once. The V gene lost 1 base and the J gene lost 3 bases, with 3 bases spanning the gap. Looked up from germline, CDR1 is LGHDT and CDR2 is YNNKEL (reference sequence). This CDR3 comprises 13 residues. V gene TRBV3-1 combines with J gene TRBJ2-2; no reliable D call. The sequence came from a man younger than 30 who received the YFV17D yellow fever vaccine. This specimen was PBMCs, taken before the yellow fever booster vaccination. The CDR3, as DNA: TGTGCCAGCAGCCAAGCCCACACCGGGGAGCTGTTTTTT. As protein: CASSQAHTGELFF.